What follows are 25 T cell receptor beta chains derived from one specimen sequenced in a study of blood T cells in healthy people across ages. Combining a sample-barcoded 5' primer with a J-beta primer mix, a second PCR ran for 7 to 11 cycles. MiXCR, applied by TCRdb to the 5' RACE reads, yields one record per CDR3 protein. The data show about 670,000 distinct CDR3 sequences, under 65% seen once. Material: blood. The receptor set was obtained from a woman aged 80 or older in good health.

Ten or more counts support this clonotype. This rearrangement joins TRBV6-5 to TRBJ2-7; weak D call: TRBD1 (6 bases). The CDR3 totals 15 residues. Germline V CDR1 and CDR2: MNHEY, SVGAGI. Trimming pared 5 bases from V and 2 bases from J, leaving 16 bases between. DNA of the CDR3: TGTGCCAGCAGTCCCACAGGGCCACCTGCCTACGAGCAGTACTTC. Translation: CASSPTGPPAYEQYF.

The V and J genes are TRBV4-2 and TRBJ2-2, with TRBD2 matching over 9 bases. This CDR3 is 18 amino acids long. Germline CDR1 LGHNA, CDR2 YNFKEQ. Losses at the gene ends were 2 bases for V and 6 bases for J; bases not matched to a gene: 13. CDR3 in amino acids: CASSQNFPGTSMSGELFF. CDR3 nucleotide sequence: TGTGCCAGCAGCCAAAACTTTCCCGGGACTAGCATGTCCGGGGAGCTGTTTTTT.

The sample holds many counts of this clonotype. The rearrangement joins TRBV7-8 to TRBJ1-4, with TRBD1 matching over 8 bases. With V trimmed by 6 bases and J by 6 bases, 9 bases remained unmatched. The V gene's germline CDR1 is SGHVS and CDR2 FQNEAQ. This CDR3 is built from 15 residues. This CDR3 is CASSSQQGVDEKLFF. The CDR3 DNA reads as TGTGCCAGCAGTTCACAACAGGGGGTAGATGAAAAACTGTTTTTT.

For this clonotype: With a much larger clone just one base away, this may be a read error. CDR3 sequence (DNA): TGTGCCAGCTCCCAACAGGGGGCATCCTACAATGAGCAGTACTTC. Its translation: CASSQQGASYNEQYF. The rearrangement uses TRBV18 and TRBJ2-1; 9 bases are shared with TRBD1. The J call is doubtful: the DNA matches TRBJ2-7 better. The germline V gene encodes CDR1 KGHSH and CDR2 LQKENI. CDR3 length: 15 amino acids.

This clonotype was picked up many times. V is TRBV10-3 and J is TRBJ1-4; D uncertain. V was shortened by 0 bases and J by 5 bases, with 10 bases between the two germline ends. Germline lookup yields CDR1 ENHRY and CDR2 SYGVKD. This CDR3 spans 15 amino acids. CDR3 residues: CAISESSTINEKLFF. The CDR3 DNA reads as TGTGCCATCAGTGAGTCCTCCACCATAAATGAAAAACTGTTTTTT.

For this clonotype: Just one base apart from a much larger clone, this may be a read error. This chain links TRBV5-1 with TRBJ2-5; D not resolved. The germline V and J ends were trimmed by 3 bases and 2 bases, with 8 bases remaining between them. The CDR3 runs 13 residues. Germline CDR1 SGHRS, CDR2 YFSETQ. The CDR3 reads CASSSQNQETQYF. The CDR3 DNA is TGCGCCAGCAGCTCACAAAATCAAGAGACCCAGTACTTC.

This chain connects TRBV12-3 or TRBV12-4 to TRBJ1-2; no firm D call. The CDR3 contains 14 residues. With 0 bases removed from V and 8 bases from J, the gap between germline ends came to 13 bases. The DNA for the CDR3 is TGTGCCAGCAGTTTAGCGCAAGGGTTGACGGGCTACACCTTC. It encodes CASSLAQGLTGYTF.

This clonotype has just one count. This rearrangement joins TRBV4-1 to TRBJ1-4; the D is unclear. Germline loops: CDR1 MGHRA, CDR2 YSYEKL. The CDR3 sequence is 15 residues long. Between the trimmed V and J ends, which lost 3 bases and 10 bases, there was a span of 18 bases. Written as DNA, the CDR3 is TGCGCCAGCAGCCAGAAAGAACAGCAACTTGGAAAACTGTTTTTT. Translation: CASSQKEQQLGKLFF.

Notes on this clonotype: This sequence may be a read error, since a much larger clone differs from it by one base. The V call is TRBV27, the J call TRBJ2-1; tentatively, D is TRBD2 (6 bases). CDR1 and CDR2 from the germline V gene are MNHEY and SMNVEV (reference sequence). This CDR3 is 15 amino acids long. V lost 5 bases, J lost 13 bases, and 24 bases lay in between. CDR3 loop: CASSPPGTLRETQFF. The CDR3 coding sequence is TGTGCCAGCAGTCCACCGGGGACTCTAAGGGAGACCCAGTTCTTC.

V and J are TRBV10-3 and TRBJ2-3; maybe TRBD1 (5 bases). The V end was cut by 8 bases, the J end by 2 bases, with 8 bases between. Germline V CDR1 and CDR2: ENHRY, SYGVKD. The CDR3 is made up of 12 amino acids. CDR3 loop: CAILDNTDTQYF. In DNA form, the CDR3 reads TGTGCCATCCTGGACAACACAGATACGCAGTATTTT.

This clonotype came up many times. J is TRBJ1-2 and V is TRBV29-1; D might be TRBD1 (5 bases). V lost 4 bases, J lost 2 bases, and 11 bases lay in between. The CDR3 runs to 13 residues. CDR1 is SQVTM, CDR2 ANQGSEA, per germline. In nucleotides, the CDR3 is TGCAGCGTTGTGAACAGGAGGAACTATGGCTACACCTTC. This encodes CSVVNRRNYGYTF.

This clonotype appeared a single time. The chain carries TRBV7-2 and TRBJ2-7; D is possibly TRBD1 or TRBD2 (5 bases each). The CDR3 length is 14 residues. Germline V gives CDR1 SGHTA, CDR2 FQGNSA. V was trimmed by 1 base and J by 3 bases, leaving 10 bases between them. CDR3 nucleotide sequence: TGTGCCAGCAGCTTAGGTGTGGGACGCTACGAGCAGTACTTC. Translation: CASSLGVGRYEQYF.

This clonotype was seen repeatedly, ten times or more. The genes are TRBV2 and TRBJ2-3; D is unresolved. Germline V gives CDR1 SNHLY, CDR2 FYNNEI. The V end lost 7 bases, the J end lost 6 bases, and 14 bases lay between the germline ends. CDR3 length: 13 amino acids. CDR3 loop: CASKPSGSDTQYF. The DNA of the CDR3 is TGTGCCAGCAAACCCTCCGGGTCGGATACGCAGTATTTT.

Worth noting for this clonotype: At one boundary the junction diverges from the germline segment, which might be a read error. This chain connects TRBV9 to TRBJ2-7, with a tentative D call TRBD1 (6 bases). The CDR3 contains 14 residues. Germline values: CDR1 SGDLS, CDR2 YYNGEE. The CDR3 reads CASSPGQYSYKQYF. The CDR3 nucleotides read TGTGCCAGCAGCCCCGGACAGTATTCCTACAAGCAGTACTTC.

Regarding this clonotype: A single base separates this from a much larger clone, so it may be a read error. V and J are TRBV29-1 and TRBJ2-1, with a weak D call TRBD1 (6 bases). The CDR3 is made up of 14 amino acids. Germline CDR1 SQVTM, CDR2 ANQGSEA. CDR3 coding DNA: TGCAGCGTTGAAGGCAGGGGAATTTACAATCAGCAGTTCTTC. It codes for CSVEGRGIYNQQFF.

The chain recombines TRBV4-1 with TRBJ2-1; D not certain. V was cut by 1 base and J by 8 bases, with 6 bases left in between. This CDR3 contains 12 residues. Per the germline V gene, CDR1 is MGHRA and CDR2 is YSYEKL. The DNA for the CDR3 is TGCGCCAGCAGCCAAGGTCAGGATGAGCAGTTCTTC. Amino acids: CASSQGQDEQFF.

This clonotype is a singleton in its sample. The rearrangement joins TRBV2 to TRBJ1-1; D is undetermined. In germline, CDR1 is SNHLY, CDR2 FYNNEI. CDR3 size: 12 residues. The V gene lost 8 bases and the J gene lost 11 bases, with 18 bases spanning the gap. CDR3 in amino acids: CASSVGEGDAFF. In DNA form, the CDR3 reads TGTGCCAGCTCGGTCGGGGAGGGTGACGCTTTCTTT.

The chain recombines TRBV28 with TRBJ1-5; weak D call: TRBD1 (5 bases). Germline-derived CDR1 and CDR2 are MDHEN and SYDVKM. This CDR3 spans 14 amino acids. V was cut by 10 bases and J by 0 bases, with 13 bases left in between. CDR3 region: CANGGGYSNQPQHF. In nucleotides, the CDR3 is TGTGCCAACGGGGGGGGGTATAGCAATCAGCCCCAGCATTTT.

The sample holds a few counts of this clonotype. The J gene is TRBJ2-3, the V gene TRBV7-2, with 7 bases fitting TRBD2. The J segment lost 4 bases and the V segment lost 5 bases, leaving 12 bases of the junction unmatched. Germline CDR1 reads SGHTA; CDR2 reads FQGNSA. The CDR3 is made up of 16 amino acids. The CDR3: CASSLLGLGVSDTQYF. For the CDR3, the DNA is TGTGCCAGCAGCCTTCTCGGACTAGGCGTCTCAGATACGCAGTATTTT.

This clonotype was recorded a few times. A clone one base away is much larger, so this may be a read error. The chain employs TRBV6-1 and TRBJ1-2; 9 positions agree with TRBD1. Germline V gives CDR1 MNHNS, CDR2 SASEGT. The CDR3 runs to 16 residues. V was pared by 3 bases and J by 6 bases, with 11 bases of the junction left unmatched. CDR3 sequence reads: CASSERGGQGNNGYTF. The CDR3 DNA reads as TGTGCCAGCAGTGAGAGGGGGGGACAGGGCAATAATGGCTACACCTTC.

This chain connects TRBV19 to TRBJ2-5; D remains ambiguous. CDR1 is LNHDA and CDR2 is SQIVND in the germline V gene (reference sequence). The CDR3 has 14 amino acids. The V end was cut by 4 bases, the J end by 5 bases, with 14 bases between. In nucleotides, the CDR3 is TGTGCCAGTAGTACCGGGTCGTCTTGGGAGACCCAGTACTTC. Translation: CASSTGSSWETQYF.

This clonotype was recorded only once. The gene calls are TRBV4-1 and TRBJ2-7, with TRBD1 identical over 9 bases. J was trimmed by 2 bases and V by 4 bases; bases with no gene match: 3. The CDR3 has 14 amino acids. Germline lookup yields CDR1 MGHRA and CDR2 YSYEKL. CDR3 sequence reads: CASSRRQGAYEQYF. In DNA, the CDR3 is TGCGCCAGCAGCCGTCGACAGGGGGCCTACGAGCAGTACTTC.

This clonotype came up a few times. The V gene is TRBV7-9, the J gene TRBJ1-4; D is perhaps TRBD1 (6 bases). The V gene lost 5 bases and the J gene lost 8 bases, with 15 bases spanning the gap. The germline V gene encodes CDR1 SEHNR and CDR2 FQNEAQ (reference sequence). The CDR3 has 14 residues. The CDR3 spells CASSTRQDNEKLFF. For the CDR3, the DNA is TGTGCCAGCAGCACCCGACAGGACAACGAAAAACTGTTTTTT.

The J gene is TRBJ2-1, the V gene TRBV20-1; 8 bases map to TRBD1. CDR3 length: 15 residues. Per germline, CDR1 DFQATT and CDR2 SNEGSKA (reference sequence). Unmatched junction bases numbered 11, after V lost 6 bases and J lost 4 bases. The CDR3 loop is CSAPGGQGEYNEQFF. CDR3 DNA sequence: TGCAGTGCCCCCGGAGGACAGGGAGAATACAATGAGCAGTTCTTC.

The chain joins TRBV12-3 or TRBV12-4 to TRBJ2-7; D gene uncertain. The CDR3 covers 12 residues. V was clipped by 6 bases and J by 2 bases, with 8 bases between them. The DNA for the CDR3 is TGTGCCAGCAGGAACCTCCCCTACGAGCAGTACTTC. It yields the protein CASRNLPYEQYF.